The text below deals with one TCR beta chain. The entry originates in a study of blood T cell repertoires in COVID-19. Looking at the study overall: T cells, B-cell-depleted T cells, or PBMCs provided the cDNA or gDNA that served as material.

The authors' processing: Estimation of nucleated cell counts was performed using reference gene primer amplification. Method: immunoSEQ multiplex PCR; TCRdb's copy keeps in-frame clones and lacks some. That table supplies the V and J calls and clone size; D and trimming were determined from the DNA. The sample has more than 200,000 clones; almost 90% are singletons. The CDR3 is made up of 14 amino acids. Trimming pared 4 bases from V and 3 bases from J, leaving 14 bases between. Germline assignment: CDR1 SGDLS and CDR2 YYNGEE. This clonotype was sampled from a woman between 55 and 75 years old with acute or convalescent COVID-19. Sample: peripheral blood. The V call is TRBV9, the J call TRBJ2-7; D may be TRBD2 (5 bases). CDR3 sequence reads: CASSPSRIGYEQYF. The CDR3 nucleotides read TGTGCCAGCAGCCCTAGCCGGATTGGCTACGAGCAGTACTTC. The full variable domain, its missing parts supplied by reference TRBV9 and TRBJ2-7, is DSGVTQTPKHLITATGQRVTLRCSPRSGDLSVYWYQQSLDQGLQFLIQYYNGEERAKGNILERFSAQQFPDLHSELNLSSLELGDSALYFCASSPSRIGYEQYFGPGTRLTVT.